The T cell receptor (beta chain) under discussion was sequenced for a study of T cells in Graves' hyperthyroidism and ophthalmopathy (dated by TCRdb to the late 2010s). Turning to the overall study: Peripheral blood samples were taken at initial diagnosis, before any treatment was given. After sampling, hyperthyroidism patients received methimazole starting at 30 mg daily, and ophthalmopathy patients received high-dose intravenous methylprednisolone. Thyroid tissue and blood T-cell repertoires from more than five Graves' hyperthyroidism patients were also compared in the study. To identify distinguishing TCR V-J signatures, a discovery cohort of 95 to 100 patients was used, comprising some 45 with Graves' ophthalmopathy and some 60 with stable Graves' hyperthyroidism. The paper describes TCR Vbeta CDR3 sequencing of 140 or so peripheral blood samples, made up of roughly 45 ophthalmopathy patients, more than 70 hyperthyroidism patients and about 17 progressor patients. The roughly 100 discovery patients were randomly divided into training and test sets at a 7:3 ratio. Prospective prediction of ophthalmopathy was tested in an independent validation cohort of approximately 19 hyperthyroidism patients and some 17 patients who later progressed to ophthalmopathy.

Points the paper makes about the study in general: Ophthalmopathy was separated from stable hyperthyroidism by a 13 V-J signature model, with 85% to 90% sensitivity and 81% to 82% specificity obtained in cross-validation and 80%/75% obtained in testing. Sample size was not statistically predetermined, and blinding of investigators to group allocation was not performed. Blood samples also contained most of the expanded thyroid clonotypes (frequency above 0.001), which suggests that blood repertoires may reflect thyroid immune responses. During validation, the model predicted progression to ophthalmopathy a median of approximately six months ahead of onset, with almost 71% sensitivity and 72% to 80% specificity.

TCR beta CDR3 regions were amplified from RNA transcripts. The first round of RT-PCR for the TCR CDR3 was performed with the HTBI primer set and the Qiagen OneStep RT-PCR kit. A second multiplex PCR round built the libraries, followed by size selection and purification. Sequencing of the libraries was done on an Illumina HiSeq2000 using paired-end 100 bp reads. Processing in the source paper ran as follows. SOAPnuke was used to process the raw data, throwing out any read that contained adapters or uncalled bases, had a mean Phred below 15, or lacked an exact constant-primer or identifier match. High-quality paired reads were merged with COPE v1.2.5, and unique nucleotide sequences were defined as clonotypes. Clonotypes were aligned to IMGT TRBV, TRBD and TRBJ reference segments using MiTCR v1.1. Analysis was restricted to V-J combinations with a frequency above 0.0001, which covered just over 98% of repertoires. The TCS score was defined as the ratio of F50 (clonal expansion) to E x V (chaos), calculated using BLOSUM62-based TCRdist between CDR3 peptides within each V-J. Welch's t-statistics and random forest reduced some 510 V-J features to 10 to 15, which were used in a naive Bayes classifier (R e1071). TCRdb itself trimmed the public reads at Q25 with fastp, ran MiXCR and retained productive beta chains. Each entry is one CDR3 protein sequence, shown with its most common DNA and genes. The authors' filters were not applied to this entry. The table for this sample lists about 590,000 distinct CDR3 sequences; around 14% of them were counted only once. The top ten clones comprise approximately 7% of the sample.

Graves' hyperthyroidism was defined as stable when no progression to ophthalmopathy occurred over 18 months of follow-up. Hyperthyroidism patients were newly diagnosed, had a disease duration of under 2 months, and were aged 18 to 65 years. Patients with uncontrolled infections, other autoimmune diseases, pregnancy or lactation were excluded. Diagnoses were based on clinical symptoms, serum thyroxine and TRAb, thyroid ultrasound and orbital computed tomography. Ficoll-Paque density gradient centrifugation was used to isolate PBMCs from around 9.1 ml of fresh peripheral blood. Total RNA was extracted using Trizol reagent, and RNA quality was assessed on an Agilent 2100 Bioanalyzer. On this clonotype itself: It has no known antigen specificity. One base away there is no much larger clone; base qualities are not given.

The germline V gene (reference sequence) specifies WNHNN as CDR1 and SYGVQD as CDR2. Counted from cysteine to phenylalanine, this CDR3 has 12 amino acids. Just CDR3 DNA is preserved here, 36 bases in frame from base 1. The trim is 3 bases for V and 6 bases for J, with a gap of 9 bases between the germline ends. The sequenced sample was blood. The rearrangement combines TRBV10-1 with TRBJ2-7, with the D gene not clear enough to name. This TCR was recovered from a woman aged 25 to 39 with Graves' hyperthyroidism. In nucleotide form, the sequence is TGCGCCAGCAGTGATTGGGTAGGCGAGCAGTACTTC. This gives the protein CASSDWVGEQYF.